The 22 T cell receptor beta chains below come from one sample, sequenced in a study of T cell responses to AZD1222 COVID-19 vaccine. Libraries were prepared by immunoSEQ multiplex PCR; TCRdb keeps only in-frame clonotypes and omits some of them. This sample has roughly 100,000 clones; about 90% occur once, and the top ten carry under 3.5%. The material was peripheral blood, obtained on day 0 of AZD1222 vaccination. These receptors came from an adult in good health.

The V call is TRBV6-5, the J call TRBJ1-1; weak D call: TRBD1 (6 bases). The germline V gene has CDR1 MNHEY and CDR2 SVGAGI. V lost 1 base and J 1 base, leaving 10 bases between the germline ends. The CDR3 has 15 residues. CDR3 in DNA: TGTGCCAGCAGTTACTTCGGGGGGCCGAACACTGAAGCTTTCTTT. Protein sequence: CASSYFGGPNTEAFF.

The CDR3 DNA reads TGTGCCAGCAGCCGCGAGGTTGGGTATGGCTACACCTTC. Protein: CASSREVGYGYTF. The genes are TRBV27 and TRBJ1-2, with D unresolved. The CDR3 is 13 residues long. Germline V gene lookup returns CDR1 MNHEY and CDR2 SMNVEV (reference sequence). V lost 6 bases and J lost 5, with 13 bases in between.

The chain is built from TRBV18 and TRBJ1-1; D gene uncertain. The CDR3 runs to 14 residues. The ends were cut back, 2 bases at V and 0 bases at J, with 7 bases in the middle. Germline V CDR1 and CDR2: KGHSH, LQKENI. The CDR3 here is CASSPTVMNTEAFF. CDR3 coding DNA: TGTGCCAGCTCACCAACAGTTATGAACACTGAAGCTTTCTTT.

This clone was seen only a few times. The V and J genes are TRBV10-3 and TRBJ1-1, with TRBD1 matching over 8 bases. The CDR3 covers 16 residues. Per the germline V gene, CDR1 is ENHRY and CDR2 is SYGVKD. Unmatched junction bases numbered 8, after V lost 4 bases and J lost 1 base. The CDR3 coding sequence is TGTGCCATCAGTGCGCAGGGGGCGAGGGGGAACACTGAAGCTTTCTTT. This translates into CAISAQGARGNTEAFF.

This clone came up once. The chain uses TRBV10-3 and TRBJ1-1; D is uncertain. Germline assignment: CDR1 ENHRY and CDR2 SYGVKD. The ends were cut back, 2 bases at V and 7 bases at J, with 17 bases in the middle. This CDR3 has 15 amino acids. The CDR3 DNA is TGTGCCATCAGTGAGCGCAGCGGGAGGGTAGGTGAAGCTTTCTTT. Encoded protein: CAISERSGRVGEAFF.

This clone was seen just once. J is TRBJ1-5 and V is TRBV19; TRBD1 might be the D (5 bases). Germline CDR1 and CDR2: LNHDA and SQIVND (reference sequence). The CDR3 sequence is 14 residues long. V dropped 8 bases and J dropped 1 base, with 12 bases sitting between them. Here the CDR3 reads CASRGRFSNQPQHF. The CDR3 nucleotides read TGTGCCAGTCGGGGGAGGTTCAGCAATCAGCCCCAGCATTTT.

In nucleotides, the CDR3 is TGTGCCAGCAGTCTCGACAGGGTGGTAACTGAAGCTTTCTTT. Translating it yields CASSLDRVVTEAFF. The gene calls are TRBV6-5 and TRBJ1-1; 7 nucleotides agree with TRBD1. The ends lost 5 bases at V and 5 bases at J; junction bases unmatched: 8. Germline-derived CDR1 and CDR2 are MNHEY and SVGAGI. The CDR3 is 14 amino acids.

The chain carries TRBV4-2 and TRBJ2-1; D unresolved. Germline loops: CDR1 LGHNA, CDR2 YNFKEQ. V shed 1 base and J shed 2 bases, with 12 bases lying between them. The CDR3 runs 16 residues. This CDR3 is CASSQGRGFPYNEQFF. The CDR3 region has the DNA TGTGCCAGCAGCCAAGGAAGAGGTTTTCCCTACAATGAGCAGTTCTTC.

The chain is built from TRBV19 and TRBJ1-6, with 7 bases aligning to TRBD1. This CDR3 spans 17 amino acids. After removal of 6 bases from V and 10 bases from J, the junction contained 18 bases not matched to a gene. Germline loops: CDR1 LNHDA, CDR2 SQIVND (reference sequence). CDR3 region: CASSPNLSGTADSPLHF. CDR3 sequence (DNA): TGTGCCAGTAGCCCCAATTTGTCCGGGACAGCAGACTCACCCCTCCACTTT. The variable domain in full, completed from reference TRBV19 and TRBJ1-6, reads DGGITQSPKYLFRKEGQNVTLSCEQNLNHDAMYWYRQDPGQGLRLIYYSQIVNDFQKGDIAEGYSVSREKKESFPLTVTSAQKNPTAFYLCASSPNLSGTADSPLHFGNGTRLTVT.

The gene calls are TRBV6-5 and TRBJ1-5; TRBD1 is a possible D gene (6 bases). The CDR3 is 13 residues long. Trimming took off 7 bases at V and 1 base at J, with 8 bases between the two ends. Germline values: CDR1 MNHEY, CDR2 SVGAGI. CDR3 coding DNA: TGTGCCAGCACCAGGGGAAGCAATCAGCCCCAGCATTTT. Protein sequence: CASTRGSNQPQHF.

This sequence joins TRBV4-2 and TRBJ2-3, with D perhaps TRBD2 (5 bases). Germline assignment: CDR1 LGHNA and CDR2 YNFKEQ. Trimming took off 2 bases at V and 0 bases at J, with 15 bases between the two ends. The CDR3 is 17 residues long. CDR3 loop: CASSQSVKRYSTDTQYF. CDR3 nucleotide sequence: TGTGCCAGCAGCCAATCCGTTAAGCGGTATAGCACAGATACGCAGTATTTT.

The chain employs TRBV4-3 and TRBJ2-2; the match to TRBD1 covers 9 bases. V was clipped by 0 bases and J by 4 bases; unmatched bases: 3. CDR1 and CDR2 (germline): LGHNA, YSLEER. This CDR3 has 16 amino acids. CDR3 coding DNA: TGCGCCAGCAGCCAAGACAGGACAGGGGTCACCGGGGAGCTGTTTTTT. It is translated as CASSQDRTGVTGELFF.

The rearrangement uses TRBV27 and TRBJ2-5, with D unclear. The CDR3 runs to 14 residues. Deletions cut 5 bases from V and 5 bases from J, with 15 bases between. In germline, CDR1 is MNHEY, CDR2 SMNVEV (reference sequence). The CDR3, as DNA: TGTGCCAGCAGTCCAGACCTTTACAAGGAGACCCAGTACTTC. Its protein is CASSPDLYKETQYF.

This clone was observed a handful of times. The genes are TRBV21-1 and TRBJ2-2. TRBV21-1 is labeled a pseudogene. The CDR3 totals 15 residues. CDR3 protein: CASRRGGPRAGELFF. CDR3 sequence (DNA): TGTGCCAGCAGGCGAGGGGGGCCAAGGGCCGGGGAGCTGTTTTTT.

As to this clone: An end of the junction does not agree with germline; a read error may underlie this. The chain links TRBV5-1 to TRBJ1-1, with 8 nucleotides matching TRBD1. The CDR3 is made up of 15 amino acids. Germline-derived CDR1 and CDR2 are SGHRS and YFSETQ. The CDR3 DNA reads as TGTGCCAGCAGCTTCCAGGGGGCGGAGACCACTGAAGCTTTCTTT. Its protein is CASSFQGAETTEAFF.

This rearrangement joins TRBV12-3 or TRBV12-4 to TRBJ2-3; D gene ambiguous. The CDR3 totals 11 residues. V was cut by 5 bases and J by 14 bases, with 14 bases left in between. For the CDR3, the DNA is TGTGCCAGCAGTGCCTACGACGGTCGGTATTTT. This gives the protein CASSAYDGRYF.

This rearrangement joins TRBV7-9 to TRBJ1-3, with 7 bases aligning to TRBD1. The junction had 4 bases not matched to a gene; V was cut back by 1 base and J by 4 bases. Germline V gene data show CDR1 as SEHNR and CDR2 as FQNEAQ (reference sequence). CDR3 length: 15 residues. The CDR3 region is CASSLDGTVGNTIYF. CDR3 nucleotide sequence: TGTGCCAGCAGCTTAGATGGGACAGTGGGAAACACCATATATTTT.

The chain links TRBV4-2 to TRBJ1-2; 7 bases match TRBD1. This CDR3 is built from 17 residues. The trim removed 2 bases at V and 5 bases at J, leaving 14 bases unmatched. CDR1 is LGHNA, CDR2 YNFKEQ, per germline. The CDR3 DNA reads TGTGCCAGCAGCCAACTAGGGGGCGAGATGGTGTTTTATGGCTACACCTTC. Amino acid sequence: CASSQLGGEMVFYGYTF.

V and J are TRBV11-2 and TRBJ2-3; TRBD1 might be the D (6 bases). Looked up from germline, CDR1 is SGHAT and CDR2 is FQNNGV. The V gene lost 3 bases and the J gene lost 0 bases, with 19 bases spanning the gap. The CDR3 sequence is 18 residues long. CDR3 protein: CASSLGRGRGYSTDTQYF. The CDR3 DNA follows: TGTGCCAGCAGCTTGGGCAGGGGACGAGGGTATAGCACAGATACGCAGTATTTT.

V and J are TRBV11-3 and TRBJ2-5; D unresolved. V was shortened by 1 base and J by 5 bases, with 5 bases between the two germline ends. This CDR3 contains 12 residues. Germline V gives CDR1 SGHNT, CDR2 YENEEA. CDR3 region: CASSLVPETQYF. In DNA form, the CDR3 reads TGTGCCAGCAGCTTAGTTCCGGAGACCCAGTACTTC.

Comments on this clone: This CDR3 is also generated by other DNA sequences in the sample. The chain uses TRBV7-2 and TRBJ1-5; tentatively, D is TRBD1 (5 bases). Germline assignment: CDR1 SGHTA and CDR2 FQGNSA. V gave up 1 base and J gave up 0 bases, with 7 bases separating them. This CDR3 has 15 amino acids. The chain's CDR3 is CASSLVGGSNQPQHF. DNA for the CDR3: TGTGCCAGCAGCTTAGTCGGGGGTAGCAATCAGCCCCAGCATTTT.

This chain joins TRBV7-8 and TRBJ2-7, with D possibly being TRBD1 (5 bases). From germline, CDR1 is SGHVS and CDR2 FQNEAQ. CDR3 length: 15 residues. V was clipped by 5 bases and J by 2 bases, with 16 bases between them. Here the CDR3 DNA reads TGTGCCAGCAGCCCCGCTGTTGGGGCCCCCTACGAGCAGTACGTC. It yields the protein CASSPAVGAPYEQYV.